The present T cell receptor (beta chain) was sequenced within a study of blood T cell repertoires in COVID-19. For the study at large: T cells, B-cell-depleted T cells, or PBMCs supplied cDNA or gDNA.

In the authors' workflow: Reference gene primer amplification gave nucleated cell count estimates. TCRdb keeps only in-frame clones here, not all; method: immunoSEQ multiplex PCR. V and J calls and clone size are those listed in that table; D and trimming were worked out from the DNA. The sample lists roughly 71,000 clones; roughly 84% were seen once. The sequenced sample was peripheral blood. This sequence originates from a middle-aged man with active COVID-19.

The CDR3, as DNA: TGTGCCAGCAGCCAAGGCCCCGCGGGGGGGCATGGCTACACCTTC. Its translation is CASSQGPAGGHGYTF. The gene calls are TRBV3-1 (or the pseudogene TRBV3-2) and TRBJ1-2; D may be TRBD1 (6 bases). Germline V lookup: CDR1 LGHDT, CDR2 YNNKEL (reference sequence). The CDR3 contains 15 residues. Trimming cost V 1 base and J 6 bases, with 15 bases left between them.